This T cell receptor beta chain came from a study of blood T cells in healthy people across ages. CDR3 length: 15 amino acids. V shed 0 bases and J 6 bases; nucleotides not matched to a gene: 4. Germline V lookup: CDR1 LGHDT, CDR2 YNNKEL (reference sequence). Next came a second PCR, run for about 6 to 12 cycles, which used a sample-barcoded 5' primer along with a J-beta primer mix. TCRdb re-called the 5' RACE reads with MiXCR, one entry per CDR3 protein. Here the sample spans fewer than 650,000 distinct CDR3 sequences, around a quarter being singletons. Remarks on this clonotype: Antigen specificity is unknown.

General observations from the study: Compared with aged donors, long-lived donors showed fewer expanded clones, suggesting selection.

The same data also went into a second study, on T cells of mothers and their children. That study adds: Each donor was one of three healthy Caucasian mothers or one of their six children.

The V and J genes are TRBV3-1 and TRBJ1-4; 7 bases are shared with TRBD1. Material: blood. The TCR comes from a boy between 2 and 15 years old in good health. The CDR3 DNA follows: TGTGCCAGCAGCCAAGAGACAGGGTCCTATGAAAAACTGTTTTTT. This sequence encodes CASSQETGSYEKLFF.